What follows are 23 T cell receptor beta chains derived from one specimen sequenced in a study of shared clonotypes between healthy human individuals. Profiled with immunoSEQ multiplex PCR; TCRdb holds only in-frame clones, not every one. The sample shows 2 million to 2.5 million clones, roughly 93% of them seen only once. Sequenced: naive CD4+ T cells from PBMCs. Noted subset: CD45RA+ positively selected. The source is a man between 18 and 29 years old in good health. Some clones in this sample may be carry-over from other donors' samples.

The CDR3 is CASSLGWREGSDTQYF. In DNA form, the CDR3 reads TGTGCCAGCAGCTTGGGTTGGCGGGAGGGCTCAGATACGCAGTATTTT. The J gene is TRBJ2-3, the V gene TRBV5-4, with TRBD2 matching over 9 bases. V lost 0 bases, J lost 4 bases, and 6 bases stayed unmatched. Germline CDR1 SGHNT, CDR2 YYREEE (reference sequence). The CDR3 length is 16 residues.

The V gene is TRBV14, the J gene TRBJ1-3; no firm D call. CDR3 size: 14 residues. V was trimmed by 0 bases and J by 5 bases, leaving 8 bases between them. CDR1 is SGHDN, CDR2 FVKESK, per germline. The CDR3 DNA reads TGTGCCAGCAGCCAAGATCTAGAAAGAAACACCATATATTTT. It encodes CASSQDLERNTIYF.

DNA for the CDR3: TGTGCCAGCAGTCCTCAGGGGCCCTCGGACGAGCAGTACTTC. This encodes CASSPQGPSDEQYF. The rearrangement uses TRBV6-1 and TRBJ2-7; TRBD1 might be the D (6 bases). CDR1 and CDR2 from the germline V gene are MNHNS and SASEGT. Trimming cost V 5 bases and J 5 bases, with 16 bases left between them. CDR3 length equals 14 residues.

This rearrangement joins TRBV19 to TRBJ2-3; D remains unclear. Trimming shortened V by 7 bases and J by 1 base, and 12 bases separated the two germline ends. The CDR3 sequence is 14 residues long. The germline V gene encodes CDR1 LNHDA and CDR2 SQIVND (reference sequence). The CDR3 region has the DNA TGTGCCAGTAAAGGCGACTTACGCACAGATACGCAGTATTTT. Its protein product is CASKGDLRTDTQYF.

The chain combines TRBV10-3 with TRBJ2-3; 9 bases match TRBD2. Looked up from germline, CDR1 is ENHRY and CDR2 is SYGVKD. J lost 1 base, V lost 0 bases, and 5 bases had no gene match. The CDR3 has 17 residues. CDR3 DNA: TGTGCCATCAGTGAGTCGGTAGCGGGAGCAGGCACAGATACGCAGTATTTT. Protein: CAISESVAGAGTDTQYF.

Worth noting for this clone: The sample has other DNA sequences that encode this CDR3 too. The rearrangement links TRBV7-2 to TRBJ2-5; D is undetermined. V lost 3 bases to trimming and J lost 5 bases, with 10 bases between them. The CDR3 runs 13 residues. Germline assignment: CDR1 SGHTA and CDR2 FQGNSA. CDR3 sequence: CASSLSSVETQYF. The CDR3 nucleotides read TGTGCCAGCAGCTTGAGCAGCGTGGAGACCCAGTACTTC.

This clone was seen once. V usage is TRBV4-1 and J usage is TRBJ2-1; TRBD2 aligns across 7 bases. From germline, CDR1 is MGHRA and CDR2 YSYEKL. After removal of 0 bases from V and 7 bases from J, the junction contained 12 bases not matched to a gene. This CDR3 comprises 17 residues. For the CDR3, the DNA is TGCGCCAGCAGCCAAGACCTGCGGCCTAGCGGAAGTAATGAGCAGTTCTTC. Protein: CASSQDLRPSGSNEQFF.

This clone was seen once. This chain links TRBV7-9 with TRBJ1-4; 9 bases match TRBD1. This CDR3 is 16 amino acids long. V lost 4 bases and J lost 2; bases outside the gene matches: 5. In germline, CDR1 is SEHNR, CDR2 FQNEAQ (reference sequence). The CDR3 nucleotides read TGTGCCAGCAGCTCCAGGACAGGGGTCACTAATGAAAAACTGTTTTTT. Translation gives CASSSRTGVTNEKLFF.

V gene TRBV2 combines with J gene TRBJ1-1, with 7 bases lining up with TRBD1. The ends lost 9 bases at V and 6 bases at J; junction bases unmatched: 7. The CDR3 is 12 residues long. The V gene's germline CDR1 is SNHLY and CDR2 FYNNEI. The CDR3, as DNA: TGTGCCAGAAGTAACAGGGGCCCTGAAGCTTTCTTT. It translates to CARSNRGPEAFF.

The V and J genes are TRBV5-8 and TRBJ2-2, with D uncertain. The V gene lost 0 bases and the J gene lost 3 bases, with 6 bases spanning the gap. The CDR3 is made up of 14 amino acids. Germline V lookup: CDR1 SGHTS, CDR2 YDEGEE. CDR3 sequence: CASSLVVHTGELFF. CDR3 nucleotide sequence: TGTGCCAGCAGCTTGGTGGTTCACACCGGGGAGCTGTTTTTT.

This clone appeared a single time. This chain links TRBV9 with TRBJ1-2, with 7 bases identical to TRBD1. Germline lookup yields CDR1 SGDLS and CDR2 YYNGEE. The CDR3 is 13 amino acids. The V segment lost 0 bases and the J segment 9 bases; nucleotides outside the gene matches: 5. CDR3 sequence (DNA): TGTGCCAGCAGCGTAGGGGACAGCGAGAGCTACACCTTC. This sequence encodes CASSVGDSESYTF.

V is TRBV27 and J is TRBJ2-1; possibly TRBD1 for D (6 bases). V was trimmed by 5 bases and J by 0 bases, leaving 14 bases between them. From germline, CDR1 is MNHEY and CDR2 SMNVEV (reference sequence). The CDR3 runs 16 residues. DNA for the CDR3: TGTGCCAGCAGTCTCCTTAGGGGGAGCTCCTACAATGAGCAGTTCTTC. It codes for CASSLLRGSSYNEQFF.

In the case of this clone: Distinct nucleotide sequences in the sample also encode this CDR3. The rearrangement links TRBV28 to TRBJ1-5, with a weak D call TRBD1 (6 bases). With 1 base removed from V and 6 bases from J, the gap between germline ends came to 10 bases. This CDR3 is built from 14 residues. Germline CDR1 reads MDHEN; CDR2 reads SYDVKM. CDR3 loop: CASSLYGGLQPQHF. In DNA form, the CDR3 reads TGTGCCAGCAGTTTATATGGGGGGCTTCAGCCCCAGCATTTT.

This clone showed up just once. V gene TRBV2 combines with J gene TRBJ2-3; no firm D call. Trimming cost V 6 bases and J 9 bases, with 16 bases left between them. The CDR3 contains 13 residues. The germline V gene has CDR1 SNHLY and CDR2 FYNNEI. The CDR3 coding sequence is TGTGCCAGCAGCGGACGGGTGCCGGGCACGCAGTATTTT. It specifies CASSGRVPGTQYF.

This chain's CDR3 is CASSPLAGASSYNEQFF. The CDR3 coding sequence is TGTGCCAGCTCTCCTCTAGCGGGGGCCAGCTCCTACAATGAGCAGTTCTTC. This chain links TRBV18 with TRBJ2-1; 10 nucleotides line up with TRBD2. Germline CDR1 KGHSH, CDR2 LQKENI. The CDR3 is made up of 17 amino acids. The V gene end was trimmed by 6 bases and the J gene end by 0 bases; junction bases not matched to a gene: 8.

This clone was seen just once. V and J are TRBV28 and TRBJ2-6, with TRBD1 identical over 7 bases. This CDR3 region has 14 residues. V shed 8 bases and J 2 bases; nucleotides not matched to a gene: 3. Germline CDR1 MDHEN, CDR2 SYDVKM. The DNA for the CDR3 is TGTGCCAGCGAAGACAGGGCTGGGGCCAACGTCCTGACTTTC. This translates into CASEDRAGANVLTF.

This chain uses TRBV7-6 with TRBJ2-3; D gene ambiguous. This CDR3 contains 14 residues. The germline gives CDR1 SGHVS, CDR2 FNYEAQ. Trimming removed 1 base at V and 1 base at J, with 6 bases between. The CDR3 bases are TGTGCCAGCAGCTTAGACCCTCGCACAGATACGCAGTATTTT. This gives the protein CASSLDPRTDTQYF. The variable domain in full, completed from reference TRBV7-6 and TRBJ2-3, reads GAGVSQSPRYKVTKRGQDVALRCDPISGHVSLYWYRQALGQGPEFLTYFNYEAQQDKSGLPNDRFSAERPEGSISTLTIQRTEQRDSAMYRCASSLDPRTDTQYFGPGTRLTVL.

Comments on this clone: Other DNA sequences in this specimen translate into the identical CDR3. This sequence joins TRBV18 and TRBJ1-2; D might be TRBD1 (6 bases). This CDR3 is built from 14 residues. CDR1 and CDR2 from the germline V gene are KGHSH and LQKENI. Trimming cost V 3 bases and J 5 bases, with 13 bases left between them. The CDR3, as DNA: TGTGCCAGCTCACCGACTGGGGGCGATTATGGCTACACCTTC. Its protein is CASSPTGGDYGYTF.

CDR3 sequence (DNA): TGTGCCAGCATCGGGGGCAGACGGTCTTGGGAGACCCAGTACTTC. Its translation: CASIGGRRSWETQYF. This rearrangement joins TRBV28 to TRBJ2-5; D is possibly TRBD1 or TRBD2 (6 bases each). V lost 7 bases and J lost 5, with 20 bases in between. Germline V gives CDR1 MDHEN, CDR2 SYDVKM. The CDR3 runs to 15 residues.

This chain links TRBV7-9 with TRBJ1-4, with 8 bases identical to TRBD1. The germline CDR1 and CDR2 sequences are SEHNR and FQNEAQ (reference sequence). Trimming removed 5 bases from V and 5 bases from J; junction bases left unmatched: 10. The CDR3 covers 16 residues. CDR3 region: CASSVPAGTGNEKLFF. DNA for the CDR3: TGTGCCAGCAGCGTACCGGCCGGGACAGGAAATGAAAAACTGTTTTTT.

On this clone: Other nucleotide sequences in the sample specify the same CDR3. This chain uses TRBV2 with TRBJ1-5; TRBD1 agrees at 9 bases. Germline lookup yields CDR1 SNHLY and CDR2 FYNNEI. The trim removed 3 bases at V and 5 bases at J, leaving 2 bases unmatched. The CDR3 is 14 amino acids. The CDR3, as DNA: TGTGCCAGCAGTGAGGGACAGGGTTATCAGCCCCAGCATTTT. Translation gives CASSEGQGYQPQHF.

Concerning this clone: Additional DNA sequences in this sample encode the identical CDR3. The J gene is TRBJ1-5, the V gene TRBV2; a weak D match, TRBD1 (6 bases). CDR1 is SNHLY, CDR2 FYNNEI, per germline. V gave up 0 bases and J gave up 4 bases, with 10 bases separating them. This CDR3 spans 15 amino acids. CDR3 residues: CASSEALGGNQPQHF. The CDR3, as DNA: TGTGCCAGCAGTGAAGCGCTAGGGGGTAATCAGCCCCAGCATTTT.

The chain couples TRBV9 to TRBJ2-7; TRBD2 agrees at 14 bases. Trimming removed 10 bases from V and 5 bases from J; junction bases left unmatched: 5. The CDR3 is 13 amino acids. Germline CDR1 reads SGDLS; CDR2 reads YYNGEE. CDR3 coding DNA: TGTGCCGGGACTAGCGGGGGTTTGAACGAGCAGTACTTC. Translated, it gives CAGTSGGLNEQYF.